Listed here are 9 T cell receptor beta chains from one sample, sequenced in a study of vaccination effects on CD4 cells after COVID-19. The antigens for these receptors are not known. Libraries were prepared by immunoSEQ multiplex PCR; TCRdb keeps only in-frame clonotypes and omits some of them. This table holds roughly 63,000 clones, about four fifths found once. Ahead of sequencing, the ViraFEST assay grew antigen-specific CD4+ T cells using viral peptide pools. An approximately 10-day culture period preceded the isolation of CD4+ T cells. Nucleocapsid antibodies stayed negative before and after vaccination, showing no earlier SARS-CoV-2 infection. The specimen was CD4+ T cells from PBMCs cultured with SARS-CoV-2 spike peptides, collected before COVID-19 vaccination. The source is a human donor who received a COVID-19 vaccine.

This chain links TRBV28 with TRBJ1-1, with 7 bases matching TRBD1. Germline lookup yields CDR1 MDHEN and CDR2 SYDVKM. The CDR3 consists of 14 residues. V lost 3 bases and J lost 10; bases outside the gene matches: 11. CDR3 nucleotide sequence: TGTGCCAGCAGTTTGACAGGGAAAATAAGTATAGCTTTCTTT. Amino acids: CASSLTGKISIAFF.

The V call is TRBV6-5, the J call TRBJ2-6, with no clear D. The CDR3 contains 14 residues. CDR1 is MNHEY and CDR2 is SVGAGI in the germline V gene. V was pared by 4 bases and J by 4 bases, with 8 bases between. The CDR3 reads CASSSRSGANVLTF. CDR3 nucleotide sequence: TGTGCCAGCAGTTCCAGATCCGGGGCCAACGTCCTGACTTTC.

This clone was counted only a few times. The J gene is TRBJ1-5, the V gene TRBV6-2 or TRBV6-3; TRBD1 matches 8 bases. The CDR3 has 15 residues. J was trimmed by 3 bases and V by 5 bases; bases with no gene match: 6. Germline V gene sequence: CDR1 MNHEY, CDR2 SVGEGT. The CDR3 nucleotides read TGTGCCAGCAGTCCGGACAGGGAATTCAATCAGCCCCAGCATTTT. This encodes CASSPDREFNQPQHF.

This clone was observed a few times. V and J are TRBV18 and TRBJ2-7; maybe TRBD1 (6 bases). Trimming shortened V by 6 bases and J by 6 bases, and 18 bases separated the two germline ends. CDR1 is KGHSH, CDR2 LQKENI, per germline. The CDR3 totals 14 residues. The chain's CDR3 is CASSVGPGAAEQYV. The CDR3, as DNA: TGTGCCAGCTCCGTCGGACCAGGGGCGGCCGAGCAGTACGTC.

The genes are TRBV24-1 and TRBJ1-2; D is possibly TRBD1 (6 bases). The V end lost 6 bases, the J end lost 7 bases, and 14 bases lay between the germline ends. Germline V CDR1 and CDR2: KGHDR, SFDVKD. This CDR3 comprises 13 residues. The CDR3 DNA reads as TGTGCCACCAGTCGGGGGGCACCGGGTGGCTACACCTTC. Its translation: CATSRGAPGGYTF.

This rearrangement joins TRBV6-4 to TRBJ2-7, with D possibly being TRBD1 (6 bases). The CDR3 loop spans 12 amino acids. V gave up 5 bases and J gave up 6 bases, with 11 bases separating them. CDR1 MRHNA and CDR2 SNTAGT come from the germline V gene. The CDR3 reads CASSTGLAEQYV. The CDR3 DNA sequence: TGTGCCAGCAGTACAGGGTTAGCCGAGCAGTACGTC.

CDR3 sequence: CSASGTGASTDTQYF. The CDR3 DNA follows: TGCAGCGCCTCCGGGACAGGGGCGTCCACAGATACGCAGTATTTT. The V and J genes are TRBV29-1 and TRBJ2-3; 10 bases are a match to TRBD1. With 7 bases clipped from V and 2 bases from J, the junction kept 9 bases outside the gene matches. The CDR3 contains 15 residues. Germline V gene lookup returns CDR1 SQVTM and CDR2 ANQGSEA.

This chain links TRBV5-1 with TRBJ1-2; 10 positions match TRBD1. After removal of 4 bases from V and 3 bases from J, the junction contained 3 bases not matched to a gene. The CDR3 runs 14 residues. CDR1 is SGHRS and CDR2 is YFSETQ in the germline V gene. The CDR3 spells CASSSGTGDYGYTF. In nucleotides, the CDR3 is TGCGCCAGCAGCAGCGGGACAGGGGACTATGGCTACACCTTC.

This clone showed up just a few times. This chain connects TRBV30 to TRBJ2-5, with 7 bases identical to TRBD1. CDR3 length: 16 residues. Unmatched junction bases numbered 14, after V lost 2 bases and J lost 5 bases. Germline CDR1 is GTSNPN and CDR2 is SVGIG (reference sequence). The chain's CDR3 is CAWSPSPDDRAETQYF. The CDR3 nucleotides read TGTGCCTGGAGTCCCTCCCCCGACGACAGGGCCGAGACCCAGTACTTC.